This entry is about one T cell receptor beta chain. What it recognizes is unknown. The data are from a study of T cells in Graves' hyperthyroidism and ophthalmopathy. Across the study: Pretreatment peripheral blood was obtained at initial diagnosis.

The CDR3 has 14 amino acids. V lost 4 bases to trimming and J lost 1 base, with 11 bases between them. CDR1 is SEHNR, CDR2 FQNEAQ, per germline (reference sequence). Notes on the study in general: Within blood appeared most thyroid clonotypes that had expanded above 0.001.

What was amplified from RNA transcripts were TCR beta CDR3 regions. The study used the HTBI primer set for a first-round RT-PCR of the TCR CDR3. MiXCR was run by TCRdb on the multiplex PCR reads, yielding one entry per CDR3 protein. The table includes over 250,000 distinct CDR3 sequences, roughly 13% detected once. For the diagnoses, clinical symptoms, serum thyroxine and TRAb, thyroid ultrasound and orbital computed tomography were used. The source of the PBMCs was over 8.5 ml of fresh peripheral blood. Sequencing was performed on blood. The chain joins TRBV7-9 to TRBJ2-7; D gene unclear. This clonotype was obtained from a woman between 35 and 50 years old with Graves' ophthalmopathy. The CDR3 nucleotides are TGTGCCAGCAGCTCCTGGGTGGGATCCTACGAGCAGTACTTC. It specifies CASSSWVGSYEQYF.